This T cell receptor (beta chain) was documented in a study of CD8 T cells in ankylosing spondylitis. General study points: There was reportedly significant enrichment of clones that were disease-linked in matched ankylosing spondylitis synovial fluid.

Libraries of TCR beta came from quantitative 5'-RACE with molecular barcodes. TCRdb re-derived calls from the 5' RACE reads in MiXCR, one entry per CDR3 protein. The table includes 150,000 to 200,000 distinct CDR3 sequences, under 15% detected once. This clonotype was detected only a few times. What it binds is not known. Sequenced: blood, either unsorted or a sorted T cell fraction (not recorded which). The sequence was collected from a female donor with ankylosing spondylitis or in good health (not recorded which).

The DNA of the CDR3 is TGCAGCGTTGCGCAAGCGGGAGGTCTTCAGGGTGATACGCAGTATTTT. Protein: CSVAQAGGLQGDTQYF. J is TRBJ2-3 and V is TRBV29-1; 9 bases are shared with TRBD2. Germline loops: CDR1 SQVTM, CDR2 ANQGSEA. This CDR3 region has 16 residues. With V trimmed by 4 bases and J by 6 bases, 14 bases remained unmatched.